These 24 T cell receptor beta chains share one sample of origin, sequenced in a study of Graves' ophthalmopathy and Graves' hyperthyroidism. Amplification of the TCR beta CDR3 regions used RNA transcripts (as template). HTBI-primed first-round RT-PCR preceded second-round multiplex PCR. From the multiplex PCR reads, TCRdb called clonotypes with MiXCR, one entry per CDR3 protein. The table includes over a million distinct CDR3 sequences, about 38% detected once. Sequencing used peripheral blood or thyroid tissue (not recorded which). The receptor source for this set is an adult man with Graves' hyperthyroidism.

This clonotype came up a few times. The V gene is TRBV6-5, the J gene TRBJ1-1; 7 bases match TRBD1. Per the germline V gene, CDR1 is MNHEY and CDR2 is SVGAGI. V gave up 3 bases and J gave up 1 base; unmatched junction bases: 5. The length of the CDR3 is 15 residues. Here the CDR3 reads CASSYEGAANTEAFF. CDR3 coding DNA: TGTGCCAGCAGTTATGAGGGGGCGGCGAACACTGAAGCTTTCTTT.

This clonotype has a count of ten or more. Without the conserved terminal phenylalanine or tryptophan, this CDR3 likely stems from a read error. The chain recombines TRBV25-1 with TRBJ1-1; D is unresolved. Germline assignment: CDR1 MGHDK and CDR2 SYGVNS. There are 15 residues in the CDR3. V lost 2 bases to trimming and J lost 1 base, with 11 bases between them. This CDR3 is CASSEAVRQNTEAFS. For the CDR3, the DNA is TGTGCCAGCAGTGAAGCCGTAAGGCAGAACACTGAAGCTTTCTCT.

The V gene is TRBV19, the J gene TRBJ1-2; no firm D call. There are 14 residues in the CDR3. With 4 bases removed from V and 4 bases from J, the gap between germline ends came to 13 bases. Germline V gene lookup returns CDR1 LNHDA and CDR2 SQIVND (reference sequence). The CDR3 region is CASSKPRRGYGYTF. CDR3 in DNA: TGTGCCAGTAGTAAACCGCGACGAGGCTATGGCTACACCTTC.

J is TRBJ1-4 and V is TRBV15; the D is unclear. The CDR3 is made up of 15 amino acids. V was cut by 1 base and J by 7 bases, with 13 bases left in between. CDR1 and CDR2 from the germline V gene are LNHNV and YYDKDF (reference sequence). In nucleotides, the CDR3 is TGTGCCACCAGCAGAGTTGGGGTATGGGGTGAAAAACTGTTTTTT. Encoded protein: CATSRVGVWGEKLFF.

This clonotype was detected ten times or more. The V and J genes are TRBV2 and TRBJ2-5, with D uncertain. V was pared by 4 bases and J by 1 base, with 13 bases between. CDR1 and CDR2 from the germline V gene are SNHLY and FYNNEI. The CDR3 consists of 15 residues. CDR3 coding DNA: TGTGCCAGCAGTGTCGGGCGCGACGCCCAAGAGACCCAGTACTTC. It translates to CASSVGRDAQETQYF. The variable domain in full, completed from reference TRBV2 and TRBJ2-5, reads EPEVTQTPSHQVTQMGQEVILRCVPISNHLYFYWYRQILGQKVEFLVSFYNNEISEKSEIFDDQFSVERPDGSNFTLKIRSTKLEDSAMYFCASSVGRDAQETQYFGPGTRLLVL.

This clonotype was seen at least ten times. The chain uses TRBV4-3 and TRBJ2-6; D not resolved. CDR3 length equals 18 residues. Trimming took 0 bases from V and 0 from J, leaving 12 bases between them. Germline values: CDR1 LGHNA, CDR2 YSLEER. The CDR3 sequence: CASSQDRRQFSGANVLTF. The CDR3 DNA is TGCGCCAGCAGCCAAGATAGACGACAATTCTCTGGGGCCAACGTCCTGACTTTC.

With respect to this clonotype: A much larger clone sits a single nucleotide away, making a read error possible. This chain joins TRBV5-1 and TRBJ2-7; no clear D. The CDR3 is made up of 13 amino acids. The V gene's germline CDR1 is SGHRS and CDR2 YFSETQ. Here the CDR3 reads CASSLTGLYGQYF. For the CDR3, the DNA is TGCGCCAGCAGCTTGACGGGTTTATACGGGCAGTACTTC.

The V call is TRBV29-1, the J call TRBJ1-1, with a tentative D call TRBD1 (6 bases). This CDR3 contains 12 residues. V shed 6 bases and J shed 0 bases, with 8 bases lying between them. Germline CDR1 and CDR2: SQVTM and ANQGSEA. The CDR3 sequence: CSVGQLNTEAFF. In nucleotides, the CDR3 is TGCAGCGTGGGACAACTGAACACTGAAGCTTTCTTT. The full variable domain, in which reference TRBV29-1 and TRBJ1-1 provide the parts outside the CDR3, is SAVISQKPSRDICQRGTSLTIQCQVDSQVTMMFWYRQQPGQSLTLIATANQGSEATYESGFVIDKFPISRPNLTFSTLTVSNMSPEDSSIYLCSVGQLNTEAFFGQGTRLTVV.

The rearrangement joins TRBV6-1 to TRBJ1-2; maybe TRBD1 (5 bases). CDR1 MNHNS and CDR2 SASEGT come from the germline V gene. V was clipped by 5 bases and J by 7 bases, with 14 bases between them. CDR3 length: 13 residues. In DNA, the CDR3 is TGTGCCAGCAGTTCCGGGACGTTTGGTGGCTACACCTTC. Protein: CASSSGTFGGYTF.

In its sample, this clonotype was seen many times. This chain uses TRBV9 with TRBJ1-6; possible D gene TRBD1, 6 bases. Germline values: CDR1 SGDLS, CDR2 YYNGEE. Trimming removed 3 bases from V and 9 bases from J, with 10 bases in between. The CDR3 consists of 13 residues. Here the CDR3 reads CASSETGGSPLHF. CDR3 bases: TGTGCCAGCAGCGAGACAGGAGGTTCACCCCTCCACTTT. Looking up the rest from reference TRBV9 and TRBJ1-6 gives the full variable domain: DSGVTQTPKHLITATGQRVTLRCSPRSGDLSVYWYQQSLDQGLQFLIQYYNGEERAKGNILERFSAQQFPDLHSELNLSSLELGDSALYFCASSETGGSPLHFGNGTRLTVT.

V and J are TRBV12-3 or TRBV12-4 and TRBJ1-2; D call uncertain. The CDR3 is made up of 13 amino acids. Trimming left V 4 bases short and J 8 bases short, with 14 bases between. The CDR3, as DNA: TGTGCCAGCAGTTCCCGCGCTGGCAGAGGCTACACCTTC. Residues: CASSSRAGRGYTF.

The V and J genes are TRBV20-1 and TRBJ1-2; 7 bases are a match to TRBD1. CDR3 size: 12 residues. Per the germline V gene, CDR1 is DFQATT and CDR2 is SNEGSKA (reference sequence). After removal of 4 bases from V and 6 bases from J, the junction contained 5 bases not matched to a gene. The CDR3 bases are TGCAGTGCTACAGACAGGGTCGATGGCTACACCTTC. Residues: CSATDRVDGYTF.

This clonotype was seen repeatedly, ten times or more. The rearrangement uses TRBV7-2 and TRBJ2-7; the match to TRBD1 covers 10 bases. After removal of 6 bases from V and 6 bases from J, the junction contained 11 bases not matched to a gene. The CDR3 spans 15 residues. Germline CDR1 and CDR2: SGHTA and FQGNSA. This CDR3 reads CASRRPGTGDREQYF. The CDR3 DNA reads TGTGCCAGCAGACGGCCCGGGACAGGGGACCGCGAGCAGTACTTC.

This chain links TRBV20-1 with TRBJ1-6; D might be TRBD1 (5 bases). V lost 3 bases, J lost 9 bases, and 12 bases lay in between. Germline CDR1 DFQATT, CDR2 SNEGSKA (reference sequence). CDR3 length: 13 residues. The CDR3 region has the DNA TGCAGTGCTAGTCCGGGGGGTGTTTCACCCCTCCACTTT. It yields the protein CSASPGGVSPLHF.

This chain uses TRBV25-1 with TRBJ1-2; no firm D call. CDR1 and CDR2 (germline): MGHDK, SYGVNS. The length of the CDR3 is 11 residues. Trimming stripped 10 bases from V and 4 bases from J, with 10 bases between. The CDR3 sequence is CATPRGYGYTF. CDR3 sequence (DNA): TGTGCCACCCCCCGGGGCTATGGCTACACCTTC.

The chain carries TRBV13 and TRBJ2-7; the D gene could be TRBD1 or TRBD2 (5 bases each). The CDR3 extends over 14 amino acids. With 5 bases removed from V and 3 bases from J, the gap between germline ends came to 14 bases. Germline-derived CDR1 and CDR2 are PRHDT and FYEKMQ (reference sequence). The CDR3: CASSLRDPYYEQYF. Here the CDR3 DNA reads TGTGCCAGCAGCCTCCGGGACCCCTACTACGAGCAGTACTTC.

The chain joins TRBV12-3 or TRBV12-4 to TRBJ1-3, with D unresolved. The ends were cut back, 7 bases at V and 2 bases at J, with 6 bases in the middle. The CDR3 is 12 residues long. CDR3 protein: CASNRAGNTIYF. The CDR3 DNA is TGTGCCAGCAATCGCGCTGGAAACACCATATATTTT.

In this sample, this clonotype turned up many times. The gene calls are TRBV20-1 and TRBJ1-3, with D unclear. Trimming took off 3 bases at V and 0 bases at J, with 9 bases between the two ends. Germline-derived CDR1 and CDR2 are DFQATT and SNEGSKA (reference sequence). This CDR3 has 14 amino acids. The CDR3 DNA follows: TGCAGTGCTAGTATGGACTCCTCTGGAAACACCATATATTTT. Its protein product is CSASMDSSGNTIYF.

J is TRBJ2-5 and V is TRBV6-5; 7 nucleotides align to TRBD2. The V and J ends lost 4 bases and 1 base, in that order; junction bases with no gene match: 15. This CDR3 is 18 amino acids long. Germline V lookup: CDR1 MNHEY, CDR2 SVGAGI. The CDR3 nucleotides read TGTGCCAGCAGTTTATTTGGGCTAGCGGCACCCGGCCAAGAGACCCAGTACTTC. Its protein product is CASSLFGLAAPGQETQYF.

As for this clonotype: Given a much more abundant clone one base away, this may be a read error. CDR3 in amino acids: CASSPRSGSEAFF. The CDR3 DNA sequence: TGTGCCAGCAGCCCGAGGTCCGGCAGTGAAGCTTTCTTT. This chain joins TRBV12-3 or TRBV12-4 and TRBJ1-1; D remains unclear. CDR3 length: 13 amino acids. With 6 bases removed from V and 7 bases from J, the gap between germline ends came to 15 bases.

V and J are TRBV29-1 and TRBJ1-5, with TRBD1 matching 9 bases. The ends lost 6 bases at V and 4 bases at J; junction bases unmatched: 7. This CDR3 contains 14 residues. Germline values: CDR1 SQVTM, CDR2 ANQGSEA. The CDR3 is CSVPGDRANQPQHF. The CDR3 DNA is TGCAGCGTCCCGGGGGACAGGGCTAATCAGCCCCAGCATTTT.

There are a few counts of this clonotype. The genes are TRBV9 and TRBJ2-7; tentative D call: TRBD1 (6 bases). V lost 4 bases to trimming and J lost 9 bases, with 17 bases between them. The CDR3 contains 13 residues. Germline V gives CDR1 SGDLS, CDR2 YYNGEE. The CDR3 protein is CASSQETGRLQYF. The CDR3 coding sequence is TGTGCCAGCAGCCAAGAGACAGGTCGGCTGCAGTACTTC.

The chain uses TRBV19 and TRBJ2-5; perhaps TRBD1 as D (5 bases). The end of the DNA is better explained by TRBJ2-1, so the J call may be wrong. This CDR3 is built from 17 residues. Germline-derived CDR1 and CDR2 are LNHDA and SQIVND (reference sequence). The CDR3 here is CASSIAGADNFQETQFF. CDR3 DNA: TGTGCCAGTAGTATAGCTGGGGCCGATAACTTCCAAGAGACCCAGTTCTTC.

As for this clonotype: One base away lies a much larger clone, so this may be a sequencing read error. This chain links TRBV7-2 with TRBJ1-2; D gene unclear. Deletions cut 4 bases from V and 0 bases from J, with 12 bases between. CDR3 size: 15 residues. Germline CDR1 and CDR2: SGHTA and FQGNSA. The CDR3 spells CASSYPTSSNYGYTF. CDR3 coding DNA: TGTGCCAGCAGCTATCCGACATCGTCTAACTATGGCTACACCTTC.